The T cell receptor (beta chain) described here comes from a study of identical twins. Study results and limitations: Not following the same donors, the study drew its conclusions from cross-sectional statistical analysis. Invariant MAIT and iNKT cells could partly confound zero-insertion analyses.

This clonotype was seen more than once but under ten times. Antigen unknown. Template switching, a step in the protocol, added a universal primer site, and cDNA carried unique molecular identifiers. TCRdb used MiXCR to reprocess the 5' RACE reads, holding one entry per CDR3 protein. The sample carries 700,000 or so distinct CDR3 sequences, over 8.5% recorded once. Germline V gene data show CDR1 as KGHDR and CDR2 as SFDVKD. The CDR3 contains 16 residues. The V gene lost 1 base and the J gene lost 3 bases, with 12 bases spanning the gap. The sample also formed part of further work on yellow fever vaccine responses in identical twins.

The V gene is TRBV24-1, the J gene TRBJ2-1; the D gene is possibly TRBD1 (6 bases). The source material was PBMCs. The source is a young woman in good health. The CDR3 protein is CATSDFRQGYYNEQFF. CDR3 in DNA: TGTGCCACCAGTGATTTTAGGCAGGGGTACTACAATGAGCAGTTCTTC.